Listed here are 18 T cell receptor beta chains from one sample, sequenced in a study of shared clonotypes between healthy human individuals. The method was immunoSEQ multiplex PCR; TCRdb's version includes in-frame clones alone and lacks a portion of them. The data show approximately 120,000 clones, approximately 70% seen once. Sequenced: memory CD8+ T cells sorted from blood. The subset: CD45RO+ cells pooled with CCR7-negative TemRA cells. The receptors stem from a woman in her 30s in good health.

CDR3 bases: TGTGCCAGCAGTTCGCCCCCCGGGGAGCTGTTTTTT. Encoded protein: CASSSPPGELFF. The V call is TRBV5-6, the J call TRBJ2-2; the D is unclear. Germline V CDR1 and CDR2: SGHDT, YYEEEE. V lost 5 bases and J 6 bases, leaving 8 bases between the germline ends. The CDR3 runs to 12 residues.

The rearrangement joins TRBV5-6 to TRBJ2-5, with 15 bases matching TRBD2. The trim removed 4 bases at V and 5 bases at J, leaving 9 bases unmatched. Germline lookup yields CDR1 SGHDT and CDR2 YYEEEE. The CDR3 loop spans 17 amino acids. The CDR3 is CASSIPGLAGGRETQYF. Written as DNA, the CDR3 is TGTGCCAGCAGCATCCCGGGACTAGCGGGAGGAAGGGAGACCCAGTACTTC.

The chain couples TRBV13 to TRBJ1-1; unclear D gene. V lost 5 bases and J 0 bases, leaving 10 bases between the germline ends. Looked up from germline, CDR1 is PRHDT and CDR2 is FYEKMQ (reference sequence). This CDR3 region has 14 residues. The CDR3 region is CASSLLVLNTEAFF. The CDR3 DNA follows: TGTGCCAGCAGCCTGTTGGTATTGAACACTGAAGCTTTCTTT.

CDR3 bases: TGCAGCGTTGATGGGGCAGGGGAGGATTTGAATGAGCAGTTCTTC. It codes for CSVDGAGEDLNEQFF. The chain uses TRBV29-1 and TRBJ2-1; TRBD1 or TRBD2 may be the D gene (6 bases each). The CDR3 consists of 15 residues. Looked up from germline, CDR1 is SQVTM and CDR2 is ANQGSEA. Trimming took 3 bases from V and 7 from J, leaving 19 bases between them.

The chain links TRBV5-4 to TRBJ2-7; D gene unclear. Between the trimmed V and J ends, which lost 0 bases and 0 bases, there was a span of 7 bases. Per the germline V gene, CDR1 is SGHNT and CDR2 is YYREEE (reference sequence). The CDR3 has 14 amino acids. CDR3 nucleotide sequence: TGTGCCAGCAGCTTGGACGGTGGCTCCTACGAGCAGTACTTC. Translated, it gives CASSLDGGSYEQYF.

The chain carries TRBV6-6 and TRBJ1-1, with D uncertain. The CDR3 extends over 13 amino acids. The V gene's germline CDR1 is MNHNY and CDR2 SVGAGI (reference sequence). Trimming shortened V by 2 bases and J by 4 bases, and 8 bases separated the two germline ends. In DNA form, the CDR3 reads TGTGCCAGCAGTTACCGCGAGACCACTGAAGCTTTCTTT. Translating gives CASSYRETTEAFF.

V gene TRBV5-4 combines with J gene TRBJ2-7; D might be TRBD2 (5 bases). Trimming cost V 0 bases and J 1 base, with 8 bases left between them. The CDR3 contains 14 residues. Per the germline V gene, CDR1 is SGHNT and CDR2 is YYREEE (reference sequence). The CDR3 here is CASSLGGLSYEQYF. CDR3 DNA sequence: TGTGCCAGCAGCTTGGGAGGGCTGTCCTACGAGCAGTACTTC.

This chain joins TRBV14 and TRBJ1-1, with 7 bases aligning to TRBD1. CDR1 is SGHDN, CDR2 FVKESK, per germline. The CDR3 is 13 residues long. V was clipped by 6 bases and J by 0 bases; unmatched bases: 1. CDR3 DNA: TGTGCCAGCAGGACAGGGATGAACACTGAAGCTTTCTTT. It translates to CASRTGMNTEAFF.

The genes are TRBV13 and TRBJ2-1; TRBD1 or TRBD2 may be the D gene (7 bases each). The ends were cut back, 6 bases at V and 8 bases at J, with 26 bases in the middle. Germline assignment: CDR1 PRHDT and CDR2 FYEKMQ (reference sequence). CDR3 size: 17 residues. CDR3 sequence (DNA): TGTGCCAGCAGACAGCAGGGGGAGGGACTCAATCCCCATGAGCAGTTCTTC. Translating it yields CASRQQGEGLNPHEQFF.

The V call is TRBV9, the J call TRBJ2-3; tentative D call: TRBD2 (5 bases). There are 14 residues in the CDR3. V was shortened by 0 bases and J by 3 bases, with 8 bases between the two germline ends. CDR1 is SGDLS and CDR2 is YYNGEE in the germline V gene. The CDR3: CASSVGGETDTQYF. Written as DNA, the CDR3 is TGTGCCAGCAGCGTAGGGGGAGAGACAGATACGCAGTATTTT.

This clone was counted only a few times. This chain joins TRBV6-5 and TRBJ2-7, with no clear D. The CDR3 extends over 12 amino acids. V dropped 5 bases and J dropped 0 bases, with 5 bases sitting between them. The V gene's germline CDR1 is MNHEY and CDR2 SVGAGI. The CDR3 coding sequence is TGTGCCAGCAGTCGGACCTCCTACGAGCAGTACTTC. This codes for CASSRTSYEQYF.

CDR3 amino acids: CASSTRDLNNEQFF. The CDR3 nucleotides read TGTGCCAGTAGTACCCGGGACCTAAACAATGAGCAGTTCTTC. The chain joins TRBV19 to TRBJ2-1; D is possibly TRBD1 or TRBD2 (5 bases each). The CDR3 length is 14 residues. The germline CDR1 and CDR2 sequences are LNHDA and SQIVND (reference sequence). V was cut by 4 bases and J by 5 bases, with 12 bases left in between.

The chain joins TRBV4-1 to TRBJ2-3; 8 bases agree with TRBD2. Germline assignment: CDR1 MGHRA and CDR2 YSYEKL. The ends lost 1 base at V and 2 bases at J; junction bases unmatched: 11. CDR3 length: 18 amino acids. This chain's CDR3 is CASSQGRLAREPTDTQYF. DNA of the CDR3: TGCGCCAGCAGCCAAGGCCGACTAGCGAGAGAACCCACAGATACGCAGTATTTT.

The J gene is TRBJ2-7, the V gene TRBV30; TRBD1 aligns across 9 bases. The CDR3 consists of 13 residues. CDR1 and CDR2 (germline): GTSNPN, SVGIG (reference sequence). The trim removed 5 bases at V and 2 bases at J, leaving 4 bases unmatched. The CDR3 loop is CAWRRTGAYEQYF. CDR3 nucleotides: TGTGCCTGGCGTCGGACAGGGGCCTACGAGCAGTACTTC. The variable domain in full, completed from reference TRBV30 and TRBJ2-7, reads SQTIHQWPATLVQPVGSPLSLECTVEGTSNPNLYWYRQAAGRGLQLLFYSVGIGQISSEVPQNLSASRPQDRQFILSSKKLLLSDSGFYLCAWRRTGAYEQYFGPGTRLTVT.

This clone occurred a few times. The chain links TRBV19 to TRBJ2-5; TRBD2 is a possible D gene (6 bases). The J call is doubtful: the DNA matches TRBJ2-7 better. The CDR3 is 14 amino acids. Germline assignment: CDR1 LNHDA and CDR2 SQIVND (reference sequence). The CDR3: CASSPLALSYEQYF. CDR3 bases: TGTGCCAGTAGTCCCCTAGCGCTCTCCTACGAGCAGTACTTC.

This clone showed up just a few times. V gene TRBV19 combines with J gene TRBJ1-4; D is undetermined. This CDR3 region has 18 residues. Trimming pared 5 bases from V and 0 bases from J, leaving 19 bases between. From germline, CDR1 is LNHDA and CDR2 SQIVND (reference sequence). The CDR3 DNA follows: TGTGCCAGTAGTGGCAGGCCTTCAAAAAGGTCAACTAATGAAAAACTGTTTTTT. Encoded protein: CASSGRPSKRSTNEKLFF.

The chain links TRBV25-1 to TRBJ1-1, with no clear D. V was trimmed by 3 bases and J by 2 bases, leaving 7 bases between them. CDR3 length: 13 residues. Germline lookup yields CDR1 MGHDK and CDR2 SYGVNS. The CDR3 here is CASSDPTNTEAFF. The CDR3 DNA is TGTGCCAGCAGTGATCCTACTAACACTGAAGCTTTCTTT.

V is TRBV25-1 and J is TRBJ2-7; TRBD1 matches at 12 bases. The germline gives CDR1 MGHDK, CDR2 SYGVNS. V was pared by 3 bases and J by 5 bases, with 8 bases of the junction left unmatched. This CDR3 is 16 amino acids long. This CDR3 reads CASSDGTGTGGNEQYF. The CDR3 bases are TGTGCCAGCAGTGACGGAACCGGGACAGGGGGCAACGAGCAGTACTTC.